This TCR beta chain was identified during a study of T cell responses to AZD1222 COVID-19 vaccine. Germline CDR1 WNHNN, CDR2 SYGVQD (reference sequence). The CDR3 runs 11 residues. The V gene lost 9 bases and the J gene lost 3 bases, with 8 bases spanning the gap. This clone was observed a few times. The antigen is not known. The table came from immunoSEQ multiplex PCR; TCRdb's copy has only in-frame clones and leaves some out. The repertoire holds some 96,000 clones, with around 84% as singletons. Study-wide findings and caveats: The donor cohort was predominantly white British with a female majority, and clonal diversity may have been underestimated. It was only after the peak T cell response that any repertoires were sampled.

The genes are TRBV10-1 and TRBJ2-5; unclear D gene. The sequence was obtained from an adult who received the AZD1222 COVID-19 vaccine. The sequences come from peripheral blood, collected 28 days after the second AZD1222 dose. CDR3 in DNA: TGCGCCAGAAGGATCGAAGAGACCCAGTACTTC. Its translation is CARRIEETQYF.